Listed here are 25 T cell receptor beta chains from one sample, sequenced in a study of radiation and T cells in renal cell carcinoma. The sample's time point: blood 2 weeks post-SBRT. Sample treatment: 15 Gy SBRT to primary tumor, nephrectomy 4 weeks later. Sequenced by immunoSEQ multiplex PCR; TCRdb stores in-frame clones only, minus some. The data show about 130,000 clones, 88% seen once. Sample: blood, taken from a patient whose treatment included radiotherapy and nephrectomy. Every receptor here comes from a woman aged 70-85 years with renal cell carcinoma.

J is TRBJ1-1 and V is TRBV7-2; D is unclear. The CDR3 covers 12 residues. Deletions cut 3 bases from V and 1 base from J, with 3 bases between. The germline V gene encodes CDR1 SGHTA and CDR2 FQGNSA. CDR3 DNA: TGTGCCAGCAGCTTGTGGAACACTGAAGCTTTCTTT. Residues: CASSLWNTEAFF.

The CDR3 coding sequence is TGCGCCAGCAGCCTCACAGGGGGTGGAGGGGAGCTGTTTTTT. This encodes CASSLTGGGGELFF. The chain couples TRBV5-1 to TRBJ2-2; the match to TRBD1 covers 8 bases. The CDR3 length is 14 residues. With 4 bases clipped from V and 8 bases from J, the junction kept 7 bases outside the gene matches. Germline assignment: CDR1 SGHRS and CDR2 YFSETQ.

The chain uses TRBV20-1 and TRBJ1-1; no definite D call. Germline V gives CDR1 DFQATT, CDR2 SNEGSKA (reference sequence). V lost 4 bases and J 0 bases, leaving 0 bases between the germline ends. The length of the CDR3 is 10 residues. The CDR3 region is CSAMNTEAFF. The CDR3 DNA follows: TGCAGTGCTATGAACACTGAAGCTTTCTTT.

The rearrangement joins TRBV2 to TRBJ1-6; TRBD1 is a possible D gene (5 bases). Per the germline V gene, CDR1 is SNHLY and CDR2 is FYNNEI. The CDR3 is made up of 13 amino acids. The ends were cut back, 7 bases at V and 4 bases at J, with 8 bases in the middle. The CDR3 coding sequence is TGTGCCAGCAAACAGGATTATAATTCACCCCTCCACTTT. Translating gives CASKQDYNSPLHF.

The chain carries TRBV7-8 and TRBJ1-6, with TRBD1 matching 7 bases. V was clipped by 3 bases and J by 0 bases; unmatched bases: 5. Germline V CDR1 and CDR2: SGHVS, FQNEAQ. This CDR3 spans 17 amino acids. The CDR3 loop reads CASSFAQGSSYNSPLHF. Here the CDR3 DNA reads TGTGCCAGCAGCTTTGCACAGGGGAGCTCCTATAATTCACCCCTCCACTTT.

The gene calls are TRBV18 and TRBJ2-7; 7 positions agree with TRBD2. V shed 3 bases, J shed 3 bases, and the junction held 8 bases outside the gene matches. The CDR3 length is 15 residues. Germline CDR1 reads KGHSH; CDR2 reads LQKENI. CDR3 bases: TGTGCCAGCTCACCGTCTACCGGGGGGTTCTACGAGCAGTACTTC. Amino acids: CASSPSTGGFYEQYF.

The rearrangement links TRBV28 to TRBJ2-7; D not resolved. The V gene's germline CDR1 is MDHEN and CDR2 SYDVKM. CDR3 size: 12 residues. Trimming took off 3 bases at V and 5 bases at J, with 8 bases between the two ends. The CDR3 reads CASSFKAHEQYF. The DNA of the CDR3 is TGTGCCAGCAGTTTTAAAGCCCACGAGCAGTACTTC.

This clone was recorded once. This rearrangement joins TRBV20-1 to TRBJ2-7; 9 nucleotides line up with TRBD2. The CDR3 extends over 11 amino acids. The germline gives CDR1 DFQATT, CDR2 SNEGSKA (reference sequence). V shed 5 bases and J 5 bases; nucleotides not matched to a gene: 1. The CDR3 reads CSAGLAHEQYF. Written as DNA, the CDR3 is TGCAGTGCTGGACTAGCGCACGAGCAGTACTTC.

The CDR3 region is CASSLETGSRAEAFF. The DNA for the CDR3 is TGCGCCAGCAGCTTGGAAACAGGGAGTCGAGCTGAAGCTTTCTTT. The V call is TRBV5-1, the J call TRBJ1-1, with a tentative D call TRBD1 (6 bases). The CDR3 consists of 15 residues. Germline V gene data show CDR1 as SGHRS and CDR2 as YFSETQ. Between the trimmed V and J ends, which lost 0 bases and 6 bases, there was a span of 15 bases.

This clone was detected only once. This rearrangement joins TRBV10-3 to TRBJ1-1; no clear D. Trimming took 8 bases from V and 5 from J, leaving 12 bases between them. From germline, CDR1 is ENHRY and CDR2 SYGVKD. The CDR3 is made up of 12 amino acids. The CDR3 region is CAISERLTEAFF. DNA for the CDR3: TGTGCCATCTCTGAGCGCTTAACTGAAGCTTTCTTT.

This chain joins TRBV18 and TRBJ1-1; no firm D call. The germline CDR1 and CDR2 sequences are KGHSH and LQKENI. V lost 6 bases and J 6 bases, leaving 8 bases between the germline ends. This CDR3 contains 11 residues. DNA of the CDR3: TGTGCCAGCTCCTTTCTGTCTGAAGCTTTCTTT. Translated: CASSFLSEAFF.

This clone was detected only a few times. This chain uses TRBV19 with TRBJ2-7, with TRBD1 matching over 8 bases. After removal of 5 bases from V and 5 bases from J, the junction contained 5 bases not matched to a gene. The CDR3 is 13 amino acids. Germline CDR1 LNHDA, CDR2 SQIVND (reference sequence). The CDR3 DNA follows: TGTGCCAGTAGTCGACAGGGGCTCGACGAGCAGTACTTC. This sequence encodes CASSRQGLDEQYF.

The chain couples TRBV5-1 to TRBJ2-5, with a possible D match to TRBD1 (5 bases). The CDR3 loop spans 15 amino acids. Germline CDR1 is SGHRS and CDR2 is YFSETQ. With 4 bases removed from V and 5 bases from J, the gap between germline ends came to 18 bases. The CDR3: CASSAIGREGETQYF. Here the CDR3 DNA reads TGCGCCAGCAGCGCCATCGGCAGGGAAGGGGAGACCCAGTACTTC.

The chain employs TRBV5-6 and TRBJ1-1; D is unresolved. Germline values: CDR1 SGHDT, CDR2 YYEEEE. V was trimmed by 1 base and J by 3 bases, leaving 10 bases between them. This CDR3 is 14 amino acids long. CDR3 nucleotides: TGTGCCAGCAGCTTGAAACAGACCTACACTGAAGCTTTCTTT. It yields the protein CASSLKQTYTEAFF.

The CDR3 region has the DNA TGTGCCAGCACCCGGGGGGCAACCTACAATGAGCAGTTCTTC. Its protein is CASTRGATYNEQFF. This chain uses TRBV6-1 with TRBJ2-1; possible D gene TRBD2, 7 bases. This CDR3 region has 14 residues. Trimming removed 7 bases at V and 2 bases at J, with 12 bases between. Germline V gene lookup returns CDR1 MNHNS and CDR2 SASEGT.

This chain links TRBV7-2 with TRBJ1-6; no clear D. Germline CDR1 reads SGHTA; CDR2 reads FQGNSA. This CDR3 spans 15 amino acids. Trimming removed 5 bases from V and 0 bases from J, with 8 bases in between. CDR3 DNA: TGTGCCAGCAGCGTCAGGAGCTCCTATAATTCACCCCTCCACTTT. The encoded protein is CASSVRSSYNSPLHF.

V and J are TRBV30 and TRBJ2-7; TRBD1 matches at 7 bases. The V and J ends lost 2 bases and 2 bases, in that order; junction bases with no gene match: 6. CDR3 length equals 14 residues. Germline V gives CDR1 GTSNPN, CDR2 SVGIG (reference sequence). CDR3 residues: CAWSKGTATYEQYF. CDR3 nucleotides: TGTGCCTGGAGTAAGGGGACAGCAACCTACGAGCAGTACTTC. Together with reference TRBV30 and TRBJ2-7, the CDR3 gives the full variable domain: SQTIHQWPATLVQPVGSPLSLECTVEGTSNPNLYWYRQAAGRGLQLLFYSVGIGQISSEVPQNLSASRPQDRQFILSSKKLLLSDSGFYLCAWSKGTATYEQYFGPGTRLTVT.

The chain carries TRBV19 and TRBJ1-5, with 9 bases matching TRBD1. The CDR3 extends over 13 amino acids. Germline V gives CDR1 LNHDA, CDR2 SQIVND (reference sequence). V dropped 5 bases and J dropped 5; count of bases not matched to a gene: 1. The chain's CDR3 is CASSRTGDQPQHF. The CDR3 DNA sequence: TGTGCCAGTAGTCGGACAGGGGATCAGCCCCAGCATTTT. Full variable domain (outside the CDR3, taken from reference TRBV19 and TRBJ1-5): DGGITQSPKYLFRKEGQNVTLSCEQNLNHDAMYWYRQDPGQGLRLIYYSQIVNDFQKGDIAEGYSVSREKKESFPLTVTSAQKNPTAFYLCASSRTGDQPQHFGDGTRLSIL.

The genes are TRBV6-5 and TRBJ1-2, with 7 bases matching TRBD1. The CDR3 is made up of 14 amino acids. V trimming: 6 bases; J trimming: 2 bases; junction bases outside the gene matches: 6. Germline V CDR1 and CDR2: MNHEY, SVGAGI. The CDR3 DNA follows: TGTGCCAGCAGGCGGGACAGCGGAAACTATGGCTACACCTTC. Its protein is CASRRDSGNYGYTF.

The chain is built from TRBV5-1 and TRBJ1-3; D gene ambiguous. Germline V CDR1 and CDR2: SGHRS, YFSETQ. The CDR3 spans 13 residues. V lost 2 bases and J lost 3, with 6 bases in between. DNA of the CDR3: TGCGCCAGCAGCTTATCAGATGGAAACACCATATATTTT. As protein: CASSLSDGNTIYF.

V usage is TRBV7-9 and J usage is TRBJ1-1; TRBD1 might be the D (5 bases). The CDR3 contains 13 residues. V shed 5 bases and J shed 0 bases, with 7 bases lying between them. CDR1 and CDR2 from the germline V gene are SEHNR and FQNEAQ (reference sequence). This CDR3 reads CASSQQVNTEAFF. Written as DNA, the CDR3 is TGTGCCAGCAGCCAACAGGTGAACACTGAAGCTTTCTTT.

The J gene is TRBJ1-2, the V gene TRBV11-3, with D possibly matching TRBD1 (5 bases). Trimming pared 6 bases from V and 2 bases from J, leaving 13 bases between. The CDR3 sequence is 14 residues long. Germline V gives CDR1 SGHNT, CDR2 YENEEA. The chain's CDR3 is CASSIGASNYGYTF. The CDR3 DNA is TGTGCCAGCAGTATAGGGGCATCGAACTATGGCTACACCTTC.

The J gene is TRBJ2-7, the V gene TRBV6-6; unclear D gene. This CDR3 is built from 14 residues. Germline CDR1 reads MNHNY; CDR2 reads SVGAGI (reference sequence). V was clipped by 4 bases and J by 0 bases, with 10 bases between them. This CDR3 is CASSSPERSYEQYF. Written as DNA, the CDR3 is TGTGCCAGCAGTTCACCAGAACGCTCCTACGAGCAGTACTTC.

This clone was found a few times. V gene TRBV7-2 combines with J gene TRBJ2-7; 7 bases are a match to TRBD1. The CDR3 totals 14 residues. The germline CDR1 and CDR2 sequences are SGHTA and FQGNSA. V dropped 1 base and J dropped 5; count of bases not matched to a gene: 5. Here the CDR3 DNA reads TGTGCCAGCAGCTTAGGCAGGGGGAGTAACGAGCAGTACTTC. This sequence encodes CASSLGRGSNEQYF.

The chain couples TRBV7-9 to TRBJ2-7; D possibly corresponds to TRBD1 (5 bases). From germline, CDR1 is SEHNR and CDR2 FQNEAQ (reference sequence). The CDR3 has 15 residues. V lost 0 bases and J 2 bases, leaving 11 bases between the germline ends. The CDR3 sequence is CASSLATAKPYEQYF. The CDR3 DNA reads TGTGCCAGCAGCTTAGCGACAGCTAAGCCCTACGAGCAGTACTTC.